This T cell receptor beta chain was sequenced during a study of cytomegalovirus exposure and HLA in healthy donors. CDR1 is MRHNA, CDR2 SNTAGT, per germline. The V end was cut by 3 bases, the J end by 7 bases, with 15 bases between. This CDR3 comprises 15 residues. PCR involved 60 Vbeta and 13 Jbeta primers. TCRdb keeps only in-frame clones here, not all; method: immunoSEQ multiplex PCR. The sample lists about 230,000 clones, 70% to 90% occurring once. V and J are TRBV6-4 and TRBJ1-4; no clear D gene. This TCR came from a girl aged 2 to 10 in good health and CMV-seronegative. The sequenced sample was PBMCs. CDR3 coding DNA: TGTGCCAGCAGTGAGACGGGATCATATGGTGAAAAACTGTTTTTT. Translated, it gives CASSETGSYGEKLFF.